Included here is one T cell receptor (beta chain) sequence, with context. Its antigen is not identified. The PCR was carried out with 60 Vbeta primers and 13 Jbeta primers. Only in-frame clones appear in the TCRdb table, and some are missing; sequencing was by immunoSEQ multiplex PCR. The sample yields around 100,000 clones, 65% to 80% seen once. CDR1 and CDR2 from the germline V gene are WNHNN and SYGVQD (reference sequence). This CDR3 has 14 residues. V gave up 5 bases and J gave up 0 bases; unmatched junction bases: 3. The source of the sample is a study of cytomegalovirus exposure and HLA in healthy donors. Overall study findings and caveats: A previous analysis found most TCR beta V segments productive roughly 87% or roughly 30% of the time. The presence/absence work took it that sequencing depth was about the same across donors.

The source of this sequence is a woman in her forties in good health and CMV-seronegative. The rearrangement uses TRBV10-1 and TRBJ2-5; 7 bases align to TRBD1. Sequenced input: PBMCs. CDR3 sequence reads: CASSYDRDQETQYF. CDR3 nucleotides: TGCGCCAGCAGTTACGACAGGGACCAAGAGACCCAGTACTTC.